This T cell receptor (beta chain) emerged from a study of cytomegalovirus exposure and HLA in healthy donors. The wider study: Under 85% of a few hundred genotyped donors fell in the Caucasian-associated ancestry cluster. Study conclusions and caveats: Most TCRs appeared rarely, but some public TCRs recurred in many donors. Later work showed greater clonal expansion in HLA-associated TCR beta chains than in equally common others.

The PCR employed 60 Vbeta primers together with 13 Jbeta primers. Method: immunoSEQ multiplex PCR; TCRdb's copy keeps in-frame clones and lacks some. The data contain roughly 140,000 clones, around 79% of them singletons. The CDR3 has 14 residues. Germline V lookup: CDR1 SGHNT, CDR2 YYREEE (reference sequence). Trimming removed 4 bases from V and 3 bases from J, with 11 bases in between. In regard to this clone: What it binds is unknown.

The rearrangement links TRBV5-4 to TRBJ2-1; a weak D match, TRBD1 (5 bases). The sequenced sample consisted of PBMCs. The TCR comes from a woman aged 25 to 39 in good health and CMV-seronegative. The CDR3 DNA reads as TGTGCCAGCAGCCTACAAAGGGGCTACAATGAGCAGTTCTTC. Its translation: CASSLQRGYNEQFF.